A single T cell receptor beta chain is shown here with its context. Its antigen is unknown. After expansion with viral peptide pools in the ViraFEST assay, antigen-specific CD4+ T cells were sequenced. Once cultured for 10 to 11 days, the cells underwent separation to obtain CD4+ T cells. Participants received two doses of either the BNT162b2 or mRNA-1273 vaccine. Nucleocapsid antibody tests were negative, and the vaccine recipients had no prior SARS-CoV-2 infection. Each well held 1.5 million to 2.5 million PBMC cultured with 7.5 to 10 ug/ml peptides and roughly 10 IU/ml IL-2. V was pared by 10 bases and J by 1 base, with 14 bases between. There are 13 residues in the CDR3. CDR1 is SGHKS, CDR2 YYEKEE, per germline (reference sequence). Libraries were prepared by immunoSEQ multiplex PCR; TCRdb keeps only in-frame clonotypes and omits some of them. The sample lists approximately 14,000 clones, 70% to 80% occurring once.

This entry is derived from a study of vaccination effects on CD4 cells after COVID-19. On the study more broadly: Researchers obtained post-vaccine samples at a median of 72 days past the second dose. Overall study results and limits: Only 1 of 255 vaccine-induced clones from healthy vaccinees cross-reacted with common cold coronaviruses.

The clonotype was recovered from a human donor who received a COVID-19 vaccine. This sample comprised CD4+ T cells from PBMCs cultured with HCoV-NL63 spike peptides, obtained after COVID-19 vaccination. The genes are TRBV5-5 and TRBJ1-1; D not certain. CDR3: CALGVHPNTEAFF. The CDR3 DNA reads TGTGCCCTTGGGGTACACCCGAACACTGAAGCTTTCTTT.